These 26 T cell receptor beta chains came from one sample sequenced in a study of T cell repertoires in cytomegalovirus infection. TCRdb processed the reads anew with MiXCR; each CDR3 protein has one entry. The top ten clones hold around 12% of a sample with over 300,000 distinct CDR3 sequences, roughly a sixth of them seen once. Sequencing used PBMCs. These TCRs come from a human donor in good health (CMV status not recorded). Some clones in this sample may be carry-over from other donors' samples.

The rearrangement links TRBV7-6 to TRBJ2-2, with D perhaps TRBD2 (6 bases). The V and J ends lost 6 bases and 3 bases respectively, with 20 bases between them. The germline V gene encodes CDR1 SGHVS and CDR2 FNYEAQ. This CDR3 comprises 17 residues. The CDR3 here is CASSPNEAGSYTGELFF. CDR3 sequence (DNA): TGTGCCAGCAGTCCAAACGAGGCGGGGTCCTACACCGGGGAGCTGTTTTTT.

This clonotype was seen more than once but under ten times. The chain has TRBV9 and TRBJ2-3, with D possibly being TRBD2 (6 bases). Germline CDR1 reads SGDLS; CDR2 reads YYNGEE. Trimming removed 8 bases from V and 5 bases from J, with 9 bases in between. This CDR3 region has 11 residues. This CDR3 reads CASEGGDTQYF. The CDR3 nucleotides read TGTGCCAGTGAGGGAGGAGATACGCAGTATTTT.

The rearrangement joins TRBV10-3 to TRBJ1-1; 8 nucleotides agree with TRBD1. The trim removed 6 bases at V and 6 bases at J, leaving 6 bases unmatched. This CDR3 has 13 residues. Germline V gene sequence: CDR1 ENHRY, CDR2 SYGVKD. The CDR3 here is CAIRKDRVSEAFF. The DNA of the CDR3 is TGTGCCATCAGGAAGGACAGGGTCTCTGAAGCTTTCTTT.

This clonotype was recorded at least ten times. V gene TRBV7-8 combines with J gene TRBJ2-4; D uncertain. CDR1 is SGHVS and CDR2 is FQNEAQ in the germline V gene. The CDR3 has 12 residues. V lost 1 base and J 3 bases, leaving 1 base between the germline ends. CDR3: CASSLVKNIQYF. The CDR3 nucleotides read TGTGCCAGCAGCTTAGTCAAAAACATTCAGTACTTC. The variable domain in full, completed from reference TRBV7-8 and TRBJ2-4, reads GAGVSQSPRYKVAKRGQDVALRCDPISGHVSLFWYQQALGQGPEFLTYFQNEAQLDKSGLPSDRFFAERPEGSVSTLKIQRTQQEDSAVYLCASSLVKNIQYFGAGTRLSVL.

This clonotype was observed a few times. This rearrangement joins TRBV19 to TRBJ2-5; D unclear. V was shortened by 3 bases and J by 3 bases, with 8 bases between the two germline ends. Germline V gives CDR1 LNHDA, CDR2 SQIVND (reference sequence). The CDR3 runs to 13 residues. The CDR3 DNA reads as TGTGCCAGTAGTATCTGGGAAAAAGAGACCCAGTACTTC. Translated: CASSIWEKETQYF.

Here the CDR3 DNA reads TGTGCCAGCAGTGAGGGTAGACACGAAGCGAACACTGAAGCTTTCTTT. It codes for CASSEGRHEANTEAFF. The chain couples TRBV6-1 to TRBJ1-1; D ambiguous. The V end lost 3 bases, the J end lost 1 base, and 15 bases lay between the germline ends. This CDR3 is built from 16 residues. Germline CDR1 MNHNS, CDR2 SASEGT.

This clonotype was observed a few times. The chain links TRBV5-6 to TRBJ2-5; 12 nucleotides match TRBD1. Germline V lookup: CDR1 SGHDT, CDR2 YYEEEE. V was clipped by 4 bases and J by 7 bases; unmatched bases: 5. This CDR3 has 14 residues. CDR3 nucleotides: TGTGCCAGCAGCGTGGGACAGGGGGCGAGGACCCAGTACTTC. It translates to CASSVGQGARTQYF.

The V and J genes are TRBV20-1 and TRBJ1-1; D is unclear. There are 15 residues in the CDR3. CDR1 is DFQATT and CDR2 is SNEGSKA in the germline V gene (reference sequence). Trimming pared 0 bases from V and 3 bases from J, leaving 14 bases between. CDR3 region: CSARDRTGSDTEAFF. The CDR3 DNA follows: TGCAGTGCTAGAGATAGGACTGGCTCTGACACTGAAGCTTTCTTT.

This clonotype has a count of ten or more. V and J are TRBV7-2 and TRBJ2-7; 8 bases line up with TRBD2. This CDR3 region has 15 residues. Germline values: CDR1 SGHTA, CDR2 FQGNSA. V trimming: 5 bases; J trimming: 0 bases; junction bases outside the gene matches: 6. The CDR3 sequence: CASSLLSGDSYEQYF. Written as DNA, the CDR3 is TGTGCCAGCAGCCTACTTAGCGGGGACTCCTACGAGCAGTACTTC.

As to this clonotype: Possible read error: a much larger clone is one base away. The rearrangement links TRBV6-4 to TRBJ1-1; D call uncertain. CDR3 length: 16 amino acids. CDR1 MRHNA and CDR2 SNTAGT come from the germline V gene. Trimming stripped 7 bases from V and 3 bases from J, with 21 bases between. The CDR3 here is CASTKPPGIMDTEAFF. CDR3 sequence (DNA): TGTGCCAGCACCAAACCTCCGGGGATCATGGACACTGAAGCTTTCTTT.

This chain uses TRBV19 with TRBJ1-2; the D gene is possibly TRBD1 (5 bases). The CDR3 loop spans 15 amino acids. Germline V gene sequence: CDR1 LNHDA, CDR2 SQIVND (reference sequence). The V end lost 4 bases, the J end lost 9 bases, and 21 bases lay between the germline ends. CDR3 sequence reads: CASSTPGTAKERYTF. The CDR3 DNA follows: TGTGCCAGTAGTACGCCCGGGACGGCAAAAGAACGCTACACCTTC.

This clonotype was counted between two and nine times. V is TRBV5-1 and J is TRBJ2-5, with TRBD2 matching over 7 bases. V lost 5 bases to trimming and J lost 2 bases; unmatched junction nucleotides: 3. The CDR3 is 13 amino acids. Germline CDR1 reads SGHRS; CDR2 reads YFSETQ. In DNA, the CDR3 is TGCGCCAGCAGATCGGGGGGTCAAGAGACCCAGTACTTC. It is translated as CASRSGGQETQYF.

In this sample, this clonotype turned up a few times. The chain links TRBV2 to TRBJ2-2; D might be TRBD1 (6 bases). Per germline, CDR1 SNHLY and CDR2 FYNNEI. The germline V and J ends were trimmed by 4 bases and 4 bases, with 10 bases remaining between them. There are 14 residues in the CDR3. CDR3 amino acids: CASSGRGSTGELFF. DNA for the CDR3: TGTGCCAGCAGTGGAAGGGGGAGCACCGGGGAGCTGTTTTTT.

This clonotype has just a few counts. The chain links TRBV28 to TRBJ1-6; D is possibly TRBD1 (5 bases). Germline values: CDR1 MDHEN, CDR2 SYDVKM. CDR3 length equals 17 residues. Trimming left V 3 bases short and J 8 bases short, with 20 bases between. The CDR3 coding sequence is TGTGCCAGCAGTTTCCTCCGAGAGGGACTGTCCGATTCACCCCTCCACTTT. Its protein product is CASSFLREGLSDSPLHF.

This sequence joins TRBV6-2 or TRBV6-3 and TRBJ1-5, with D possibly being TRBD1 (5 bases). CDR1 is MNHEY, CDR2 SVGEGT, per germline. CDR3 length equals 14 residues. V was shortened by 2 bases and J by 7 bases, with 12 bases between the two germline ends. The DNA for the CDR3 is TGTGCCAGCAGTTACGGGCAGGGTACACAGCCCCAGCATTTT. Protein sequence: CASSYGQGTQPQHF.

This clonotype was counted at least ten times. The rearrangement joins TRBV4-1 to TRBJ1-2; the D gene is possibly TRBD1 (5 bases). This CDR3 has 16 residues. Germline V gene sequence: CDR1 MGHRA, CDR2 YSYEKL. Trimming shortened V by 3 bases and J by 6 bases, and 20 bases separated the two germline ends. The CDR3 spells CASSQGSRDFVDGYTF. In nucleotides, the CDR3 is TGCGCCAGCAGCCAGGGATCCAGGGACTTCGTCGATGGCTACACCTTC.

In this sample, this clonotype turned up a few times. The chain employs TRBV7-9 and TRBJ1-5; D may be TRBD1 (5 bases). Per the germline V gene, CDR1 is SEHNR and CDR2 is FQNEAQ (reference sequence). Between the trimmed V and J ends, which lost 5 bases and 2 bases, there was a span of 22 bases. The CDR3 is 18 amino acids. The CDR3: CASSKYQGVGSGNQPQHF. As DNA, the CDR3 is TGTGCCAGCAGCAAATACCAGGGAGTCGGTAGTGGCAATCAGCCCCAGCATTTT.

This clonotype appeared a few times. V is TRBV6-2 or TRBV6-3 and J is TRBJ1-1; D ambiguous. Germline V gives CDR1 MNHEY, CDR2 SVGEGT. The CDR3 extends over 13 amino acids. Trimming took off 8 bases at V and 2 bases at J, with 12 bases between the two ends. The chain's CDR3 is CASSLHANTEAFF. The CDR3 DNA reads TGTGCCAGCTCTCTACACGCAAACACTGAAGCTTTCTTT.

This clonotype occurred many times. V usage is TRBV7-2 and J usage is TRBJ2-3, with 11 bases identical to TRBD2. The CDR3 length is 14 residues. The germline CDR1 and CDR2 sequences are SGHTA and FQGNSA. J was trimmed by 8 bases and V by 6 bases; bases with no gene match: 7. The CDR3 region has the DNA TGTGCCAGCAGAATAGCGGGGGGGGCGAGTACGCAGTATTTT. This encodes CASRIAGGASTQYF.

This clonotype was counted many times. The J gene is TRBJ2-1, the V gene TRBV28; D uncertain. Trimming stripped 7 bases from V and 0 bases from J, with 10 bases between. The CDR3 is 14 amino acids. Germline CDR1 and CDR2: MDHEN and SYDVKM. The CDR3, as DNA: TGTGCCAGCATCGGCAAAAGCTCCTACAATGAGCAGTTCTTC. Translated: CASIGKSSYNEQFF.

V and J are TRBV20-1 and TRBJ1-5; tentative D call: TRBD1 (6 bases). CDR3 length: 14 residues. Deletions cut 3 bases from V and 6 bases from J, with 15 bases between. CDR1 is DFQATT and CDR2 is SNEGSKA in the germline V gene (reference sequence). The CDR3 spells CSASSGEGGQPQHF. CDR3 nucleotide sequence: TGCAGTGCTAGTTCTGGGGAGGGGGGTCAGCCCCAGCATTTT.

This chain uses TRBV6-2 or TRBV6-3 with TRBJ1-1; D might be TRBD1 (5 bases). The germline gives CDR1 MNHEY, CDR2 SVGEGT. This CDR3 contains 13 residues. V was trimmed by 2 bases and J by 7 bases, leaving 11 bases between them. Written as DNA, the CDR3 is TGTGCCAGCAGTTACCCCGGTAGGGGTGAAGCTTTCTTT. Translation gives CASSYPGRGEAFF.

This clonotype has more than one count but fewer than ten. This chain joins TRBV20-1 and TRBJ2-5; 12 nucleotides match TRBD2. This CDR3 has 16 amino acids. V shed 5 bases and J 5 bases; nucleotides not matched to a gene: 12. Germline lookup yields CDR1 DFQATT and CDR2 SNEGSKA (reference sequence). CDR3: CSAGGTLAGGSETQYF. In DNA, the CDR3 is TGCAGTGCTGGGGGAACACTAGCGGGGGGCTCGGAGACCCAGTACTTC.

V is TRBV7-6 and J is TRBJ1-2; D gene ambiguous. V was pared by 4 bases and J by 2 bases, with 14 bases between. Germline assignment: CDR1 SGHVS and CDR2 FNYEAQ. There are 15 residues in the CDR3. The CDR3 sequence: CASSSPQVENYGYTF. DNA of the CDR3: TGTGCCAGCAGCTCCCCGCAGGTGGAGAACTATGGCTACACCTTC.

The V call is TRBV4-1, the J call TRBJ2-7, with 10 bases identical to TRBD1. CDR3 length: 15 amino acids. Germline values: CDR1 MGHRA, CDR2 YSYEKL. The J segment lost 1 base and the V segment lost 4 bases, leaving 4 bases of the junction unmatched. CDR3 sequence: CASSLGTGESYEQYF. CDR3 in DNA: TGCGCCAGCAGCCTCGGGACAGGGGAGTCCTACGAGCAGTACTTC.

Comment on this clonotype: A much larger clone is a single base away; this may be a read error. The limits of the CDR3 on the DNA are not certain, so only TCRdb's listed CDR3 is given. This chain links TRBV12-3 or TRBV12-4 with TRBJ2-7; the DNA was not compared with TRBD1, the D call given in the table. The CDR3 length equals 13 residues, ends included. The CDR3: CASSFGEGHRIYF.